Shown below are 28 T cell receptor beta chains from a single sample sequenced in a study of shared clonotypes between healthy human individuals. This table comes from immunoSEQ multiplex PCR, and its TCRdb copy is limited to in-frame clones, with some not included. The sample yields around 2.5 million clones, more than 85% seen once. The specimen sequenced was naive CD4+ T cells from PBMCs. Subset defined: CD45RA+ positively selected. The receptors were sampled from a man aged 18 to 30 in good health. Some clones in this sample may be carry-over from other donors' samples.

The chain joins TRBV6-4 to TRBJ2-1; TRBD2 matches at 14 bases. CDR3 length: 16 residues. The germline V gene encodes CDR1 MRHNA and CDR2 SNTAGT. The junction had 7 bases not matched to a gene; V was cut back by 4 bases and J by 8 bases. CDR3 sequence: CASSAGLAGGSDEQFF. The CDR3 nucleotides are TGTGCCAGCAGTGCCGGACTAGCGGGAGGTAGCGATGAGCAGTTCTTC.

The chain recombines TRBV28 with TRBJ2-7; D not certain. Trimming cost V 3 bases and J 5 bases, with 14 bases left between them. The CDR3 has 14 residues. Germline values: CDR1 MDHEN, CDR2 SYDVKM. This chain's CDR3 is CASSFTLRADEQYF. The CDR3 region has the DNA TGTGCCAGCAGTTTCACACTAAGAGCAGACGAGCAGTACTTC.

This chain connects TRBV7-2 to TRBJ2-1; maybe TRBD1 (5 bases). The V end lost 4 bases, the J end lost 2 bases, and 12 bases lay between the germline ends. This CDR3 is 15 amino acids long. Looked up from germline, CDR1 is SGHTA and CDR2 is FQGNSA. CDR3 region: CASSSYRFTYNEQFF. CDR3 nucleotide sequence: TGTGCCAGCAGCTCCTACAGGTTCACCTACAATGAGCAGTTCTTC.

This rearrangement joins TRBV5-1 to TRBJ2-1; D ambiguous. This CDR3 is 12 amino acids long. Germline loops: CDR1 SGHRS, CDR2 YFSETQ. V was pared by 4 bases and J by 7 bases, with 9 bases between. The CDR3 loop is CASSLNLNEQFF. CDR3 DNA: TGCGCCAGCAGCCTAAACCTTAATGAGCAGTTCTTC. The full variable domain, its missing parts supplied by reference TRBV5-1 and TRBJ2-1, is KAGVTQTPRYLIKTRGQQVTLSCSPISGHRSVSWYQQTPGQGLQFLFEYFSETQRNKGNFPGRFSGRQFSNSRSEMNVSTLELGDSALYLCASSLNLNEQFFGPGTRLTVL.

The chain uses TRBV18 and TRBJ2-1; D ambiguous. In germline, CDR1 is KGHSH, CDR2 LQKENI. CDR3 length equals 12 residues. Trimming shortened V by 3 bases and J by 9 bases, and 9 bases separated the two germline ends. The CDR3 loop reads CASSPQSSEQFF. The CDR3 coding sequence is TGTGCCAGCTCACCGCAATCTAGTGAGCAGTTCTTC.

The rearrangement links TRBV28 to TRBJ1-4; D gene unclear. Trimming removed 3 bases from V and 3 bases from J, with 8 bases in between. The germline V gene has CDR1 MDHEN and CDR2 SYDVKM. CDR3 size: 14 residues. Here the CDR3 reads CASSLSGANEKLFF. CDR3 sequence (DNA): TGTGCCAGCAGTTTGAGTGGGGCTAATGAAAAACTGTTTTTT.

This clone was seen only a few times. The CDR3 DNA reads TGTGCCAGCTCCCCTTTTGGACAGGGTCAGCCCCAGCATTTT. Translation: CASSPFGQGQPQHF. The genes are TRBV18 and TRBJ1-5; 8 bases line up with TRBD1. This CDR3 is built from 14 residues. V was pared by 6 bases and J by 6 bases, with 7 bases of the junction left unmatched. In germline, CDR1 is KGHSH, CDR2 LQKENI.

The V call is TRBV6-5, the J call TRBJ2-6; D possibly corresponds to TRBD1 (6 bases). The CDR3 has 15 amino acids. Germline values: CDR1 MNHEY, CDR2 SVGAGI. The V end was cut by 4 bases, the J end by 4 bases, with 11 bases between. CDR3 bases: TGTGCCAGCAGTTCACAGGGCACGGGGGCCAACGTCCTGACTTTC. It is translated as CASSSQGTGANVLTF.

Only one count was recorded for this clone. J is TRBJ2-1 and V is TRBV6-5; D gene unclear. V was clipped by 5 bases and J by 0 bases, with 11 bases between them. Looked up from germline, CDR1 is MNHEY and CDR2 is SVGAGI. This CDR3 spans 15 amino acids. The CDR3 coding sequence is TGTGCCAGCAGTCCGACGGTCAGCTCCTACAATGAGCAGTTCTTC. Amino acid sequence: CASSPTVSSYNEQFF.

As to this clone: Other DNA sequences within the sample encode an identical CDR3. The genes are TRBV7-9 and TRBJ1-1; 7 nucleotides agree with TRBD1. V gave up 4 bases and J gave up 1 base; unmatched junction bases: 6. CDR3 length: 15 residues. Germline CDR1 is SEHNR and CDR2 is FQNEAQ (reference sequence). The CDR3 loop reads CASSSRTGENTEAFF. CDR3 in DNA: TGTGCCAGCAGCTCGCGGACAGGCGAGAACACTGAAGCTTTCTTT.

The chain joins TRBV6-6 to TRBJ2-2; 9 bases agree with TRBD2. Per the germline V gene, CDR1 is MNHNY and CDR2 is SVGAGI (reference sequence). The CDR3 consists of 16 residues. V trimming: 7 bases; J trimming: 4 bases; junction bases outside the gene matches: 10. CDR3: CASTQFLSGSTGELFF. Here the CDR3 DNA reads TGTGCCAGCACCCAATTTCTTAGCGGGAGCACCGGGGAGCTGTTTTTT.

The rearrangement links TRBV7-6 to TRBJ2-5; D is uncertain. There are 15 residues in the CDR3. V lost 1 base and J 1 base, leaving 10 bases between the germline ends. CDR1 SGHVS and CDR2 FNYEAQ come from the germline V gene. CDR3 in DNA: TGTGCCAGCAGCTTAGTGAACGGGCCCCAAGAGACCCAGTACTTC. Residues: CASSLVNGPQETQYF.

Note on this clone: The same CDR3 arises from other DNA sequences in this sample as well. The CDR3 bases are TGTGCCAGCAGTCGGGACTTTCAAGAGACCCAGTACTTC. Translated: CASSRDFQETQYF. The chain links TRBV2 to TRBJ2-5, with D possibly being TRBD2 (6 bases). Germline V gene data show CDR1 as SNHLY and CDR2 as FYNNEI. This CDR3 is 13 amino acids long. V lost 5 bases to trimming and J lost 2 bases, with 9 bases between them.

This rearrangement joins TRBV30 to TRBJ2-3; 16 nucleotides match TRBD2. With 2 bases clipped from V and 5 bases from J, the junction kept 16 bases outside the gene matches. Looked up from germline, CDR1 is GTSNPN and CDR2 is SVGIG (reference sequence). CDR3 length: 20 amino acids. Written as DNA, the CDR3 is TGTGCCTGGAGTCCTCCCTTCGGGACTAGCGGGAGGGGGCTTGGAGATACGCAGTATTTT. Its translation: CAWSPPFGTSGRGLGDTQYF.

The chain carries TRBV13 and TRBJ2-3; 7 bases are a match to TRBD2. The CDR3 sequence is 16 residues long. V lost 5 bases and J lost 0; bases outside the gene matches: 8. In germline, CDR1 is PRHDT, CDR2 FYEKMQ (reference sequence). CDR3 loop: CASSRRLAASTDTQYF. DNA for the CDR3: TGTGCCAGCAGCCGACGACTAGCAGCTAGCACAGATACGCAGTATTTT.

The rearrangement joins TRBV7-2 to TRBJ1-2; D gene ambiguous. The CDR3 runs to 14 residues. Germline values: CDR1 SGHTA, CDR2 FQGNSA. V shed 0 bases and J shed 4 bases, with 9 bases lying between them. This CDR3 reads CASSLALPIYGYTF. CDR3 DNA: TGTGCCAGCAGCTTAGCCTTGCCAATCTATGGCTACACCTTC.

This chain joins TRBV30 and TRBJ2-1; 8 nucleotides align to TRBD2. CDR3 length equals 16 residues. V lost 3 bases and J lost 5; bases outside the gene matches: 12. Per the germline V gene, CDR1 is GTSNPN and CDR2 is SVGIG (reference sequence). CDR3 bases: TGTGCCTGGAGGTCGCGGGAGGCCAGGCGACACAATGAGCAGTTCTTC. Encoded protein: CAWRSREARRHNEQFF.

The CDR3 loop reads CAAGELFF. The CDR3 DNA sequence: TGTGCCGCCGGGGAGCTGTTTTTT. The chain couples TRBV6-4 to TRBJ2-2, with unresolved D. Between the trimmed V and J ends, which lost 11 bases and 6 bases, there was a span of 1 base. The CDR3 is made up of 8 amino acids. In germline, CDR1 is MRHNA, CDR2 SNTAGT.

J is TRBJ1-5 and V is TRBV15; unclear D gene. There are 17 residues in the CDR3. V lost 3 bases to trimming and J lost 0 bases, with 15 bases between them. Per the germline V gene, CDR1 is LNHNV and CDR2 is YYDKDF (reference sequence). CDR3 sequence reads: CATSREVWPSSNQPQHF. CDR3 sequence (DNA): TGTGCCACCAGCAGGGAGGTTTGGCCTAGTAGCAATCAGCCCCAGCATTTT.

This chain uses TRBV5-1 with TRBJ2-7; tentative D call: TRBD2 (6 bases). The CDR3 extends over 14 amino acids. The V gene's germline CDR1 is SGHRS and CDR2 YFSETQ. V dropped 0 bases and J dropped 4 bases, with 11 bases sitting between them. CDR3 bases: TGCGCCAGCAGCTTGGTTGGAGGGTATTACGAGCAGTACTTC. Translating it yields CASSLVGGYYEQYF.

This clone has just one count. V usage is TRBV5-1 and J usage is TRBJ2-2; 10 nucleotides line up with TRBD2. With V trimmed by 4 bases and J by 6 bases, 9 bases remained unmatched. The CDR3 has 16 amino acids. Germline values: CDR1 SGHRS, CDR2 YFSETQ. The CDR3 DNA reads as TGCGCCAGCAGCCAAAGTCCTAGCGGGAGTGCCGGGGAGCTGTTTTTT. This encodes CASSQSPSGSAGELFF.

J is TRBJ2-7 and V is TRBV28; TRBD2 matches 7 bases. The CDR3 is 16 residues long. CDR1 and CDR2 from the germline V gene are MDHEN and SYDVKM. V was clipped by 5 bases and J by 2 bases; unmatched bases: 12. This CDR3 reads CASSAGTWGTTYEQYF. The CDR3 DNA follows: TGTGCCAGCAGTGCCGGAACTTGGGGGACTACCTACGAGCAGTACTTC.

V and J are TRBV6-1 and TRBJ2-7; 13 bases map to TRBD2. CDR1 MNHNS and CDR2 SASEGT come from the germline V gene. The CDR3 covers 16 residues. Unmatched junction bases numbered 6, after V lost 4 bases and J lost 3 bases. The CDR3 sequence is CASSGGRTSGSYEQYF. The CDR3 DNA reads TGTGCCAGCAGTGGGGGGCGGACTAGCGGGAGCTACGAGCAGTACTTC.

This clone was observed a few times. V is TRBV6-4 and J is TRBJ1-1; D remains unclear. V was cut by 11 bases and J by 0 bases, with 13 bases left in between. Germline V CDR1 and CDR2: MRHNA, SNTAGT. The CDR3 loop spans 13 amino acids. CDR3 sequence: CALAGIMNTEAFF. CDR3 coding DNA: TGTGCCCTTGCGGGGATCATGAACACTGAAGCTTTCTTT.

The chain uses TRBV19 and TRBJ1-2; a possible D gene is TRBD1 (6 bases). The V end lost 3 bases, the J end lost 2 bases, and 16 bases lay between the germline ends. Germline V gene data show CDR1 as LNHDA and CDR2 as SQIVND (reference sequence). The CDR3 consists of 16 residues. The CDR3 DNA follows: TGTGCCAGTAGTATTATATCCGGGACACCAAACTATGGCTACACCTTC. It specifies CASSIISGTPNYGYTF.

This chain joins TRBV6-6 and TRBJ2-7; 14 bases map to TRBD2. Germline V gene lookup returns CDR1 MNHNY and CDR2 SVGAGI (reference sequence). Germline trimming cut 4 bases from V and 4 bases from J; bases unmatched to any gene: 6. This CDR3 has 16 amino acids. For the CDR3, the DNA is TGTGCCAGCAGTTCACCGACTAGCGGGAGGGGTTACGAGCAGTACTTC. It is translated as CASSSPTSGRGYEQYF.

CDR3 sequence reads: CASSWTGKYGYTF. The CDR3 DNA is TGTGCCAGCAGTTGGACAGGGAAGTATGGCTACACCTTC. The chain uses TRBV28 and TRBJ1-2, with 8 bases matching TRBD1. The CDR3 has 13 amino acids. Germline V lookup: CDR1 MDHEN, CDR2 SYDVKM. V lost 4 bases, J lost 5 bases, and 3 bases stayed unmatched.

The chain carries TRBV29-1 and TRBJ1-4; 8 positions match TRBD1. Germline-derived CDR1 and CDR2 are SQVTM and ANQGSEA. Trimming took 5 bases from V and 8 from J; bases not matched to a gene: 16. The CDR3 loop spans 16 amino acids. The CDR3 DNA is TGCAGCGTTAGACTACCGACAGGGGAGGTTCGCGAAAAACTGTTTTTT. This codes for CSVRLPTGEVREKLFF.